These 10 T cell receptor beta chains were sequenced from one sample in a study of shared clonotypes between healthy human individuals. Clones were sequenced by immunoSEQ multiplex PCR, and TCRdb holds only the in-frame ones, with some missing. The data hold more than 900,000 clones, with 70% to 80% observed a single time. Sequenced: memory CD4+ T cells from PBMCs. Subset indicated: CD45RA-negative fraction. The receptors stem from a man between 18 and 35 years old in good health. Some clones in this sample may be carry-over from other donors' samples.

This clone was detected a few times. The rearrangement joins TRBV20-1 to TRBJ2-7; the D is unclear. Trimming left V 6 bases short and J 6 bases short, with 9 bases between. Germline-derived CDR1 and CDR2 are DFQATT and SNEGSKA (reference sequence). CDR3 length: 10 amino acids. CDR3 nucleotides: TGCAGTGCAAACGTCGTCGAGCAGTACTTC. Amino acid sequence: CSANVVEQYF.

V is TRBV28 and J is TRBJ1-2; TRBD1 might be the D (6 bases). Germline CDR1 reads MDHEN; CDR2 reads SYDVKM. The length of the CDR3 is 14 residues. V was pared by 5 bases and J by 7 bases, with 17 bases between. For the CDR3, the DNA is TGTGCCAGCAGTGGAAAGGGGGAGCTTTTTGGCTACACCTTC. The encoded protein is CASSGKGELFGYTF.

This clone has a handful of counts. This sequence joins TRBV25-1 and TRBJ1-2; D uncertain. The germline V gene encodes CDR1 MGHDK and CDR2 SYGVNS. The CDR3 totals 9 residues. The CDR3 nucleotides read TGTTTCCTGAGAGAAGGCTACACCTTC. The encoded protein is CFLREGYTF.

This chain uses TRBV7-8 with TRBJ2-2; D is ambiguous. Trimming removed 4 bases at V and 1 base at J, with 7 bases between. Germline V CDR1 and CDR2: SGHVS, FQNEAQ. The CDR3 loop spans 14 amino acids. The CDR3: CASSSTVNTGELFF. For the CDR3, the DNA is TGTGCCAGCAGCTCCACAGTGAACACCGGGGAGCTGTTTTTT.

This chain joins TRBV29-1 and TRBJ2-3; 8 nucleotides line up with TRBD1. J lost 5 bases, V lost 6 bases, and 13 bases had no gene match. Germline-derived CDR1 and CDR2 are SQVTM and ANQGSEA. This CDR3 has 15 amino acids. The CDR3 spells CSVEDRAAIVDTQYF. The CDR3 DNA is TGCAGCGTGGAGGACAGGGCGGCGATCGTAGATACGCAGTATTTT.

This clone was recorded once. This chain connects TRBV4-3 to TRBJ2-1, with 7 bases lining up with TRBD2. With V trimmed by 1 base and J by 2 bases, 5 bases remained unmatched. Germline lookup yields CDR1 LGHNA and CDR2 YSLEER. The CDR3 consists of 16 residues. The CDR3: CASSQGGSGTYNEQFF. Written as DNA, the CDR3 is TGCGCCAGCAGCCAAGGGGGCAGCGGGACCTACAATGAGCAGTTCTTC.

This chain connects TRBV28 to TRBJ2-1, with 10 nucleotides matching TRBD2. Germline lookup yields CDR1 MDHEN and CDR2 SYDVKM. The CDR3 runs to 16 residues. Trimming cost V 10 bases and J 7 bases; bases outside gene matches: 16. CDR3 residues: CATHAPSGSNGNEQFF. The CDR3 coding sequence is TGTGCCACCCACGCGCCTAGCGGGAGTAACGGGAATGAGCAGTTCTTC.

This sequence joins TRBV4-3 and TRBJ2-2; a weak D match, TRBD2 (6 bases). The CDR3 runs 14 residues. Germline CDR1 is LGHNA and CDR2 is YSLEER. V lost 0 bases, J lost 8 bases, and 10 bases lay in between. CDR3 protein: CASSQDTGGGELFF. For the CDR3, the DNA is TGCGCCAGCAGCCAAGATACCGGGGGAGGGGAGCTGTTTTTT.

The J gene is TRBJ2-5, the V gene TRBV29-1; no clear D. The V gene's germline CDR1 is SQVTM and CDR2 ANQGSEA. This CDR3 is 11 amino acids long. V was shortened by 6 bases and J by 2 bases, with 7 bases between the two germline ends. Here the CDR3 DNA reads TGCAGCGTCGCACTTCAAGAGACCCAGTACTTC. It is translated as CSVALQETQYF.

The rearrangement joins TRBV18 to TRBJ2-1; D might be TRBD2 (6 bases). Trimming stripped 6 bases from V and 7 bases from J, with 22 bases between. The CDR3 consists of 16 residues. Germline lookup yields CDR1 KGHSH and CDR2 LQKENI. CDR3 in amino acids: CASSAVGLPAANEQFF. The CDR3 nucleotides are TGTGCCAGCTCGGCGGTGGGACTTCCAGCAGCAAATGAGCAGTTCTTC.